The 3 T cell receptor beta chains presented below share a single source sample, sequenced in a study of molecular identifiers for immune sequencing clone quantification. TCRdb redid the calling of the PCR reads with MiXCR, one entry per CDR3 protein. Here the sample spans around 480,000 distinct CDR3 sequences, over 20% being singletons. The sequencing input was naive CD8+ T cells from blood, with Jurkat cell RNA spiked in. As for subset: FACS-sorted CD8+CD4-CCR7+CD45RA+ naive T cells. Receptors were obtained from a human donor in good health. Some libraries in this study had Jurkat cell RNA spiked in.

This clonotype was detected a few times. This chain links TRBV20-1 with TRBJ2-5; a weak D match, TRBD1 (6 bases). This CDR3 is built from 14 residues. Germline CDR1 DFQATT, CDR2 SNEGSKA (reference sequence). V lost 5 bases, J lost 3 bases, and 16 bases lay in between. DNA of the CDR3: TGCAGTGCTTGGCATTGGACAGAGGAAGAGACCCAGTACTTC. Amino acids: CSAWHWTEEETQYF.

This clonotype occurred many times. The V and J genes are TRBV29-1 and TRBJ2-4; maybe TRBD2 (6 bases). The V end was cut by 4 bases, the J end by 4 bases, with 11 bases between. Germline V gene sequence: CDR1 SQVTM, CDR2 ANQGSEA. The CDR3 covers 13 residues. The CDR3 coding sequence is TGCAGCGTTGTAGCGACTAGGAAAAACATTCAGTACTTC. Its translation is CSVVATRKNIQYF. The full variable domain, completed using reference TRBV29-1 and TRBJ2-4, is SAVISQKPSRDICQRGTSLTIQCQVDSQVTMMFWYRQQPGQSLTLIATANQGSEATYESGFVIDKFPISRPNLTFSTLTVSNMSPEDSSIYLCSVVATRKNIQYFGAGTRLSVL.

About this clonotype: The conserved phenylalanine or tryptophan is not found at the CDR3 terminus, so this likely reflects a read error. This sequence joins TRBV27 and TRBJ1-1, with TRBD1 matching 9 bases. Unmatched junction bases numbered 3, after V lost 6 bases and J lost 1 base. The CDR3 extends over 14 amino acids. The germline gives CDR1 MNHEY, CDR2 SMNVEV (reference sequence). The CDR3 sequence: CASREGQGNTEAFY. The CDR3 DNA sequence: TGTGCCAGCAGGGAGGGACAGGGGAACACTGAAGCTTTCTAT.